This T cell receptor (beta chain) was sequenced during a study of blood T cell repertoires in COVID-19. This CDR3 is built from 14 residues. The V segment lost 4 bases and the J segment 2 bases; nucleotides outside the gene matches: 3. Germline V CDR1 and CDR2: MDHEN, SYDVKM. Assay: immunoSEQ multiplex PCR; the TCRdb copy retains only in-frame clones and omits some. Among around 200,000 clones listed, roughly 86% were seen once. The sample was peripheral blood. The rearrangement joins TRBV28 to TRBJ2-7; 9 bases agree with TRBD1. The sequence was obtained from a man in his forties with active or convalescent COVID-19. Here the CDR3 reads CASSWDREAYEQYF. CDR3 sequence (DNA): TGTGCCAGCAGTTGGGACAGGGAGGCCTACGAGCAGTACTTC.